This TCR beta chain was retrieved from a study of post-analysis software for immune sequencing data (dated by TCRdb to the mid-2010s). Background for the entire study: Relapsing-remitting, secondary progressive and progressive-relapsing multiple sclerosis were recorded as disease courses, and subtype annotation was lacking for some patients. The patient repertoires were compared against some twelve previously published healthy control repertoires obtained from donors aged roughly 6 to 28 years. A subset of samples was prepared in parallel using single-end sample barcoding, then pooled and co-amplified after Illumina adapter ligation. The research as a whole found: The control group was slightly older than the multiple sclerosis patient group. Significantly lower normalized Chao1 diversity was found in multiple sclerosis patients than in controls, suggesting substantial peripheral T-cell clonal expansion. Patients showed significantly higher frequencies than controls for a handful of TRBV segments, among them TRBV5-6, TRBV5-1 and TRBV20-1. Strong co-clustering of samples prepared in the same batch was shown by direct clustering with F measure, prompting a batch-effect correction.

Reading from cysteine to phenylalanine, the CDR3 counts 13 amino acids. Only CDR3 DNA is held: 39 bases, read in frame from base 1. CDR1 is given as SGHNT and CDR2 as YYREEE, both from the germline V gene (reference sequence). Relative to germline, V is 0 bases shorter and J is 8 bases shorter, with 9 bases between their ends. To demonstrate the VDJtools post-analysis software, the study profiled TCR beta repertoires from the peripheral blood of about a dozen young patients with multiple sclerosis. Multiple sclerosis patients were children and adolescents aged about 6 to 17 years. Receptor libraries were prepared by PCR. Sequencer: Illumina HiSeq 2500. To reduce PCR and sequencing biases, unique molecular identifiers were built into the TCR beta cDNA libraries. About 500,000 cDNA molecules were obtained per 1 to 10 million input T cells, so each molecule approximated one T cell. Patient libraries were prepared and sequenced with the same protocol used for the earlier healthy control dataset. Within a given batch, samples were prepared together, multiplexed and sequenced on the same HiSeq lane. The original methods were these. MIGEC was used to process the raw barcoded reads, and molecular identifier groups with only a single read were discarded before consensus assembly and CDR3 extraction. VDJtools was used for post-analysis of the clonotype tables, and diversity was normalized by down-sampling every dataset to the size of the smallest sample. To correct batch-related cross-sample contamination, repertoire overlap clustering matched CDR3 amino acid sequences but not nucleotide sequences. TCRdb's own reprocessing of the public reads used fastp at Q25 and MiXCR and kept productive beta chains. Rows merge per CDR3 protein into single entries with the most common DNA and genes. These V and J calls derive from TCRdb rather than the authors' analysis. A total of hundreds of thousands of distinct CDR3 sequences appear in this sample, about 32% of them only once. Roughly 0.57% of the sample belongs to the ten largest clones.

There are many counts of this clonotype. The target of this receptor is not known. No much larger clone exists at a distance of one base, and base qualities are not known. Sequences were obtained from blood. This chain joins TRBV5-4 to TRBJ2-1; no D gene is confidently identified. The sequence derives from a girl aged 5 to 17 with multiple sclerosis. The nucleotides read TGTGCCAGCAGCTTGGCGGAGCTAGATGAGCAGTTCTTC. Translation gives CASSLAELDEQFF.